The clone carrying this T cell receptor (beta chain) was seen many times. The entry originates in a study of T cell repertoires in cytomegalovirus infection. From the reads, TCRdb called clonotypes with MiXCR, one entry per CDR3 protein. The sample lists 500,000 to 600,000 distinct CDR3 sequences, 16% occurring once. Trimming pared 6 bases from V and 0 bases from J, leaving 12 bases between. Germline assignment: CDR1 SGHAT and CDR2 FQNNGV. The CDR3 contains 14 residues. J is TRBJ2-7 and V is TRBV11-2; D perhaps matches TRBD1 (6 bases). The sequenced sample was CD8+ T cells from PBMCs. The sequence derives from a human donor in good health (CMV status not recorded). Some clones in this sample may be carry-over from other donors' samples. Here the CDR3 reads CASSSRGNSYEQYF. As DNA, the CDR3 is TGTGCCAGCAGTTCCAGGGGAAACTCCTACGAGCAGTACTTC.